This is a list of T cell receptor beta chains from one sample in a study of T cells in Graves' hyperthyroidism and ophthalmopathy. MiXCR was run by TCRdb on the multiplex PCR reads, yielding one entry per CDR3 protein. This table holds more than 500,000 distinct CDR3 sequences, around 15% found once. The sequencing input was blood. The receptor set was obtained from a woman aged 25 to 45 with Graves' ophthalmopathy. CDR3s include the opening cysteine and the closing phenylalanine or tryptophan.

j_gene | v_gene | CDR3aa
TRBJ2-2 | TRBV6-4 | CASSGTTGRGTGELFF
TRBJ2-4 | TRBV28 | CASRLEGASAKNIQYF
TRBJ2-2 | TRBV19 | CASSIVAGITGELFF
TRBJ1-2 | TRBV7-9 | CASSSPGGYTF
TRBJ2-1 | TRBV5-6 | CASSLVGEQFF
TRBJ1-3 | TRBV2 | CASTRVSSSGNTIYF
TRBJ2-5 | TRBV4-2 | CASSQEGLAGAGETQYF
TRBJ1-1 | TRBV28 | CASSFGQLNTEAFF
TRBJ2-1 | TRBV3-1 | CASSQATGGRGEQFF
TRBJ2-7 | TRBV20-1 | CSASRPGHQTYEQYF
TRBJ1-1 | TRBV4-3 | CASSHLGGAGTEAFF
TRBJ2-1 | TRBV20-1 | CSASGSSSHNEQFF
TRBJ1-3 | TRBV6-1 | CASSESSRPGNTIYF
TRBJ2-7 | TRBV20-1 | CSARGDTSSYEQYF
TRBJ2-3 | TRBV4-2 | CASSQDRQNTQYF
TRBJ2-1 | TRBV7-2 | CASSLAKTSGMGSYNEQFF
TRBJ2-7 | TRBV9 | CASSVGDGLYEQYF
TRBJ1-6 | TRBV20-1 | CSARVVGADPSYNSPLHF
TRBJ2-7 | TRBV28 | CASSFKVGGVSYEQYF
TRBJ2-1 | TRBV20-1 | CSYQPKWFEQFF
TRBJ2-7 | TRBV5-1 | CASSQETLAGGPYEQYF
TRBJ2-3 | TRBV29-1 | CSVPRLAGGADTQYF
TRBJ1-1 | TRBV7-3 | CASSSPEGGTEAFF
TRBJ2-7 | TRBV4-3 | CASSPGRLASDYEQYF
TRBJ1-1 | TRBV10-1 | CASSELRSTEAFF
TRBJ2-1 | TRBV9 | CASSVGGRERDEQFF
TRBJ2-5 | TRBV25-1 | CASSGGLGQETQYF
TRBJ1-4 | TRBV3-1 | CASSSGASNEKLFF
TRBJ2-7 | TRBV12-3/TRBV12-4 | CASSFSGTSNEQYF
TRBJ2-3 | TRBV2 | CASSQTARGRGPDTQYF
TRBJ2-7 | TRBV29-1 | CSVEGSGSSYEQYF
TRBJ1-2 | TRBV7-9 | CASSLAAGAYGYTF
TRBJ1-2 | TRBV10-1 | CASSESRANYGYTF
TRBJ1-2 | TRBV9 | CASSVVVGNYGYTF
TRBJ2-1 | TRBV25-1 | CASSETGLQFF
TRBJ2-1 | TRBV20-1 | CSGASGSLTYNEQFF
TRBJ2-7 | TRBV29-1 | CSVAAGAHYEQYF
TRBJ2-3 | TRBV7-6 | CASSPDGGTDTQYF
TRBJ2-1 | TRBV18 | CASSPEASGRSYNEQFF
TRBJ2-3 | TRBV19 | CASSSRTSGILDTQYF
TRBJ1-5 | TRBV5-1 | CASSLAGSADQPQHF